This passage covers 12 T cell receptor beta chains from one sample sequenced in a study of shared clonotypes between healthy human individuals. The protocol was immunoSEQ multiplex PCR, while the TCRdb copy is restricted to in-frame clones and leaves out a portion. The sample yields roughly 640,000 clones, around 97% seen once. The sample consisted of naive CD4+ T cells sorted from blood. Subset noted: CD45RA+ positively selected. The receptors come from a woman aged 25 to 39 in good health.

The chain uses TRBV5-1 and TRBJ1-3; the D gene is possibly TRBD1 (6 bases). V lost 4 bases, J lost 4 bases, and 12 bases lay in between. CDR1 SGHRS and CDR2 YFSETQ come from the germline V gene. The CDR3 has 14 amino acids. The CDR3 DNA reads TGCGCCAGCAGCGGGGGGCTTTTGGGAAACACCATATATTTT. Protein: CASSGGLLGNTIYF.

The chain couples TRBV7-9 to TRBJ2-7; 9 bases align to TRBD1. Trimming at V came to 5 bases and at J to 3 bases, leaving 5 bases not matched to a gene. CDR1 SEHNR and CDR2 FQNEAQ come from the germline V gene (reference sequence). This CDR3 region has 14 residues. CDR3 amino acids: CASSPGQGVYEQYF. The CDR3 DNA reads TGTGCCAGCAGCCCGGGACAGGGAGTCTACGAGCAGTACTTC.

The J gene is TRBJ1-2, the V gene TRBV18; D is possibly TRBD1 (6 bases). This CDR3 is 14 amino acids long. V was clipped by 2 bases and J by 8 bases, with 15 bases between them. Looked up from germline, CDR1 is KGHSH and CDR2 is LQKENI. The CDR3 reads CASSPSSGGFGYTF. Here the CDR3 DNA reads TGTGCCAGCTCACCAAGCTCCGGGGGCTTCGGCTACACCTTC.

Worth noting for this clone: The sample carries other DNA sequences with the same CDR3. The chain joins TRBV7-2 to TRBJ2-7, with 8 bases aligning to TRBD2. This CDR3 has 15 amino acids. Germline CDR1 and CDR2: SGHTA and FQGNSA. With 0 bases clipped from V and 0 bases from J, the junction kept 1 base outside the gene matches. The CDR3 nucleotides read TGTGCCAGCAGCTTAGCTAGCGGGGCCTCCTACGAGCAGTACTTC. This gives the protein CASSLASGASYEQYF. The full variable domain, completed using reference TRBV7-2 and TRBJ2-7, is GAGVSQSPSNKVTEKGKDVELRCDPISGHTALYWYRQSLGQGLEFLIYFQGNSAPDKSGLPSDRFSAERTGGSVSTLTIQRTQQEDSAVYLCASSLASGASYEQYFGPGTRLTVT.

The CDR3: CASCRTRFDEQFF. The CDR3 DNA reads as TGTGCCAGCTGCAGGACTAGGTTCGACGAGCAGTTCTTC. V gene TRBV6-6 combines with J gene TRBJ2-1; TRBD2 matches 7 bases. The CDR3 loop spans 13 amino acids. Germline loops: CDR1 MNHNY, CDR2 SVGAGI (reference sequence). V trimming: 8 bases; J trimming: 10 bases; junction bases outside the gene matches: 11.

The chain links TRBV10-3 to TRBJ2-1, with TRBD2 matching over 7 bases. This CDR3 has 14 residues. Losses at the gene ends were 9 bases for V and 2 bases for J; bases not matched to a gene: 7. Per germline, CDR1 ENHRY and CDR2 SYGVKD. CDR3 nucleotides: TGTGCCATGAGCGCGGGAGTCGCCTACAATGAGCAGTTCTTC. It yields the protein CAMSAGVAYNEQFF.

The chain joins TRBV4-2 to TRBJ2-1; TRBD2 might be the D (6 bases). Germline V gene lookup returns CDR1 LGHNA and CDR2 YNFKEQ. The CDR3 has 18 residues. Trimming stripped 4 bases from V and 6 bases from J, with 25 bases between. CDR3 nucleotide sequence: TGTGCCAGCAGCCCCTACCTTCTAACTAGCAGCCCCGGCAATGAGCAGTTCTTC. This gives the protein CASSPYLLTSSPGNEQFF.

The chain joins TRBV28 to TRBJ1-5; TRBD1 is a possible D gene (6 bases). The CDR3 spans 15 residues. Germline CDR1 MDHEN, CDR2 SYDVKM. V was trimmed by 7 bases and J by 3 bases, leaving 16 bases between them. The CDR3 spells CASTFYGGINQPQHF. In DNA, the CDR3 is TGTGCCAGCACTTTCTATGGGGGCATCAATCAGCCCCAGCATTTT.

The chain has TRBV15 and TRBJ1-4; TRBD1 is a possible D gene (5 bases). Trimming removed 5 bases from V and 7 bases from J, with 14 bases in between. Germline lookup yields CDR1 LNHNV and CDR2 YYDKDF (reference sequence). The CDR3 totals 14 residues. The CDR3 nucleotides read TGTGCCACCAGCGGCCCCCTCAGGGCTGAAAAACTGTTTTTT. Its protein is CATSGPLRAEKLFF.

This chain uses TRBV9 with TRBJ2-1, with 12 bases matching TRBD2. Germline loops: CDR1 SGDLS, CDR2 YYNGEE. V was pared by 2 bases and J by 15 bases, with 12 bases of the junction left unmatched. This CDR3 is built from 15 residues. The CDR3 is CASSVGTSGPEWRFF. CDR3 bases: TGTGCCAGCAGCGTCGGGACTAGCGGGCCGGAATGGCGGTTCTTC. The whole variable domain, filled in from reference TRBV9 and TRBJ2-1, reads DSGVTQTPKHLITATGQRVTLRCSPRSGDLSVYWYQQSLDQGLQFLIQYYNGEERAKGNILERFSAQQFPDLHSELNLSSLELGDSALYFCASSVGTSGPEWRFFGPGTRLTVL.

About this clone itself: The same CDR3 can be traced to other DNA sequences in this sample. The V gene is TRBV6-6, the J gene TRBJ2-2; D gene unclear. From germline, CDR1 is MNHNY and CDR2 SVGAGI (reference sequence). Trimming took off 0 bases at V and 5 bases at J, with 4 bases between the two ends. This CDR3 comprises 13 residues. The CDR3 loop is CASSYSGTGELFF. The CDR3 DNA is TGTGCCAGCAGTTACTCCGGGACCGGGGAGCTGTTTTTT.

In nucleotides, the CDR3 is TGTGCCTGGGCGGGACAGGTGAACACCGGGGAGCTGTTTTTT. Its translation is CAWAGQVNTGELFF. V usage is TRBV30 and J usage is TRBJ2-2; TRBD1 agrees at 8 bases. Germline lookup yields CDR1 GTSNPN and CDR2 SVGIG (reference sequence). The CDR3 length is 14 residues. V gave up 5 bases and J gave up 1 base; unmatched junction bases: 3.